One T cell receptor beta chain is described in this entry. The CDR3 contains 12 residues. The V end was cut by 5 bases, the J end by 6 bases, with 11 bases between. CDR1 and CDR2 (germline): MNHEY, SVGEGT. This record comes from a study of blood T cell repertoires in COVID-19. Study-wide background: Collection of acute and convalescent COVID-19 samples took place in the United States, Italy and Spain. In each case, the material was cDNA or gDNA derived from T cells, B-cell-depleted T cells, or PBMCs.

Original methodology: Reference gene primer amplification gave estimated nucleated cell counts. Repertoires were generated with immunoSEQ multiplex PCR, while TCRdb's copy carries only in-frame clones and drops some. V and J calls and clone size are as listed in that table; D and trimming were resolved from the DNA. The table lists 240,000 or so clones, approximately 84% of them singletons. V gene TRBV6-2 or TRBV6-3 combines with J gene TRBJ2-7; D might be TRBD2 (5 bases). The sequence was collected from a woman aged 25 to 45 who had recovered from COVID-19. The sequencing sample was made of peripheral blood. The DNA for the CDR3 is TGTGCCAGCAGTAAACTCGGACTCGAGCAGTACTTC. Amino acids: CASSKLGLEQYF.